The TCR beta chain described here comes from a study of Graves' ophthalmopathy and Graves' hyperthyroidism. The V end was cut by 4 bases, the J end by 1 base, with 11 bases between. Germline assignment: CDR1 MNHEY and CDR2 SVGEGT. The CDR3 spans 14 residues. TCR beta CDR3 regions were amplified from RNA transcripts. The library came from an HTBI-primed first-round RT-PCR and a second-round multiplex PCR. TCRdb re-called the multiplex PCR reads with MiXCR, one entry per CDR3 protein. The sample shows approximately 37,000 distinct CDR3 sequences, 52% of them seen only once. This clonotype has a count of ten or more.

The sample taken for sequencing was peripheral blood. This sequence was found in an adult man with Graves' ophthalmopathy. The rearrangement uses TRBV6-2 or TRBV6-3 and TRBJ2-7; possibly TRBD1 for D (5 bases). The CDR3 nucleotides are TGTGCCAGCAGTTCGGACATGGCTTCCTACGAGCAGTACTTC. Protein: CASSSDMASYEQYF.